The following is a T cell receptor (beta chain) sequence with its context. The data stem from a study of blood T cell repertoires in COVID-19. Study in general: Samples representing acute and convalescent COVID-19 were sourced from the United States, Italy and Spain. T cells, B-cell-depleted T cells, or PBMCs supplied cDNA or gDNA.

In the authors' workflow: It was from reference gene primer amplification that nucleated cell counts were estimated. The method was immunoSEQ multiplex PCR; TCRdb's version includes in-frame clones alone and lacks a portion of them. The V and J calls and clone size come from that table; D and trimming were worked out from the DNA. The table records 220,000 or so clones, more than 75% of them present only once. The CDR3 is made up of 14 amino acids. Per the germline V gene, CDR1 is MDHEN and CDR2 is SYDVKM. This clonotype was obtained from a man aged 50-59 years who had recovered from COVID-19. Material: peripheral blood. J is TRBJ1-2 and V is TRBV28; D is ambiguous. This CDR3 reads CVSGGIPGNYGYTF. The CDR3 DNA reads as TGTGTCTCCGGAGGAATCCCCGGGAACTATGGCTACACCTTC.